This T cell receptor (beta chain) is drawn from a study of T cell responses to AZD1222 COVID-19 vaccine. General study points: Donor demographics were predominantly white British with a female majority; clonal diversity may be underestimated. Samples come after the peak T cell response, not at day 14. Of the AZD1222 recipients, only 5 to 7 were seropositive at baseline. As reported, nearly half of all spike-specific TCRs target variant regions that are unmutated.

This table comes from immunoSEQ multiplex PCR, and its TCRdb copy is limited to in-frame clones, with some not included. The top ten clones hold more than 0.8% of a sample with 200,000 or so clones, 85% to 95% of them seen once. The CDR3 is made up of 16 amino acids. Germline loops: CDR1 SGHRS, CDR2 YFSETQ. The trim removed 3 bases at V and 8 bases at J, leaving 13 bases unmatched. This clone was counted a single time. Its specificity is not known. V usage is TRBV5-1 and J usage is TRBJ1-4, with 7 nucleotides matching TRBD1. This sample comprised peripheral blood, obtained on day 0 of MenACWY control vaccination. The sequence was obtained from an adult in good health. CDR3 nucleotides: TGCGCCAGCAGCTCGGGATCAGGGGGAGTAGAGGAAAAACTGTTTTTT. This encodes CASSSGSGGVEEKLFF.